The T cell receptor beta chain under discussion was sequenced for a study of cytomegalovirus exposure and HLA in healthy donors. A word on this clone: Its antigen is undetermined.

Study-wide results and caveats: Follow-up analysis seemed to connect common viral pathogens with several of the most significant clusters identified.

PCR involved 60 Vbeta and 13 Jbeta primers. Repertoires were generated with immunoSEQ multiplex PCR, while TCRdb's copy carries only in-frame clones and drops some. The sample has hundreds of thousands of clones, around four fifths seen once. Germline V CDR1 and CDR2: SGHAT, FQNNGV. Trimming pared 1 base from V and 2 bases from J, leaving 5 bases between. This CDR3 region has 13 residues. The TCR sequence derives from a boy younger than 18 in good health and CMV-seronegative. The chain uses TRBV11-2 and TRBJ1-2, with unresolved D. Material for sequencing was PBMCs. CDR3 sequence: CASSLGGNYGYTF. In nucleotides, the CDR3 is TGTGCCAGCAGCTTAGGAGGGAACTATGGCTACACCTTC.